These T cell receptor beta chains were read from a single sample in a study of metastatic and nonmetastatic thyroid tumors. TCRdb re-analyzed the PCR reads using MiXCR. The table has around 50,000 clones, 25% to 30% seen once. Sequences were obtained from blood. These receptors originate from a female donor with papillary thyroid cancer or a benign thyroid nodule (not recorded which). Some clones in this sample may be carry-over from other donors' samples. Each CDR3 is given with its conserved first and last residue. D genes are given only for firm matches. Rows may omit the clone size; those that give it use once, few, many or a size class.

clone_size,v_call,j_call,d_call,cdr3_nt,cdr3_aa
many,TRBV5-1,TRBJ2-3,.,TGCGCCAGCAGCGCTTTGGAGCAAACTGGGGCAGATACGCAGTATTTT,CASSALEQTGADTQYF
many,TRBV12-3/TRBV12-4,TRBJ1-2,.,TGTGCCAGCAGCAAGGGGACTGGCTACACCTTC,CASSKGTGYTF
.,TRBV5-6,TRBJ1-2,.,TGTGCCAGCAGCCCCGGTGGCTATGGCTACACCTTC,CASSPGGYGYTF
few,TRBV20-1,TRBJ2-7,.,TGCAGTGCCCCTCGGCCCTTTGAGCGGGCCTCCTACGAGCAGTACTTC,CSAPRPFERASYEQYF
.,TRBV24-1,TRBJ2-2,TRBD2,TGTGCCACCAGTGATTTGCAAGGAACGGGAGGCGCGGTCACCGGGGAGCTGTTTTTT,CATSDLQGTGGAVTGELFF
.,TRBV6-2/TRBV6-3,TRBJ2-5,.,TGTGCCAGCAGTTACTCGAGGCAGTTCCAAGAGACCCAGTACTTC,CASSYSRQFQETQYF
few,TRBV11-3,TRBJ2-2,.,TGTGCCAGCAGCCCTTGGACAGACGTTTTCACCGGGGAGCTGTTTTTT,CASSPWTDVFTGELFF
few,TRBV6-2/TRBV6-3,TRBJ1-2,TRBD1,TGTGCCAGCAGTTCCGGACAGGGGAGGGATGGCTACACCTTC,CASSSGQGRDGYTF
many,TRBV3-1,TRBJ1-2,.,TGTGCCAGCAGCCAGGCACGGGGGAGAGGCTACACCTTC,CASSQARGRGYTF
.,TRBV6-1,TRBJ1-2,.,TGTGCCAGCACAGGGGACTATGGCTACACCTTC,CASTGDYGYTF
few,TRBV6-5,TRBJ2-1,.,TGTGCCAGCAGTTACGTCCCAGTTGAGGAGCAGTTCTTC,CASSYVPVEEQFF
.,TRBV6-1,TRBJ2-7,.,TGTGCCAGCACAGAGTTCTACGAGCAGTACTTC,CASTEFYEQYF
few,TRBV28,TRBJ2-1,TRBD1,TGTGCCAGCAGTGCTCGGGGACAGGGGGCAGATGAGCAGTTCTTC,CASSARGQGADEQFF
few,TRBV28,TRBJ2-1,.,TGTGCCACTACTCCGGACAATGAGCAGTTCTTC,CATTPDNEQFF
few,TRBV19,TRBJ1-5,.,TGTGCCAGTAGTGAGACACCGGGGAATCAGCCCCAGCATTTT,CASSETPGNQPQHF
.,TRBV11-3,TRBJ2-7,TRBD2,TGTGCCAGCAGCTCGTGGACTAGCGACTACGAGCAGTACTTC,CASSSWTSDYEQYF
.,TRBV12-3/TRBV12-4,TRBJ2-7,.,TGTGCCAGCAAGTTGGGGACGGACCACGAGCAGTACTTC,CASKLGTDHEQYF
.,TRBV11-2,TRBJ2-1,.,TGTGCCAGCAGCTTAGTATGGACCTGGTCGTTCTTC,CASSLVWTWSFF
few,TRBV10-2,TRBJ1-1,.,TGCGCCAGCAGTCGACCAGGGGCGTTGAACACTGAAGCTTTCTTT,CASSRPGALNTEAFF
.,TRBV7-2,TRBJ2-7,.,TGTGCCAGCAGCCCCATGGGGGGGACAACCTACGAGCAGTACTTC,CASSPMGGTTYEQYF
few,TRBV28,TRBJ1-1,.,TGTGCCAGCAGTATGCAGGGACGCTCGGCTTTCTTT,CASSMQGRSAFF
.,TRBV12-3/TRBV12-4,TRBJ2-1,TRBD2,TGTGCCAGCAGCCCCTTTGGGGGAGGGTACAATGAGCAGTTCTTC,CASSPFGGGYNEQFF
.,TRBV20-1,TRBJ2-1,TRBD2,TGCAGTGTTGAGGTAGCGGGAGTCGATGAGCAGTTCTTC,CSVEVAGVDEQFF
many,TRBV6-1,TRBJ2-7,.,TGTGCCAGCAGTGACCCGATTACAGTTTACGGGCAGTACTTC,CASSDPITVYGQYF
.,TRBV2,TRBJ2-7,.,TGTGCCAGCAGCGCAGGGGGGTACGAGCAGTACTTC,CASSAGGYEQYF
few,TRBV20-1,TRBJ2-1,.,TGCAGTGCTCCCCGGACTGGGGGTTACGAGCAGTTCTTC,CSAPRTGGYEQFF
few,TRBV19,TRBJ2-7,.,TGTGCCAGTAGTATCTCTGGTGAGCAGTACTTC,CASSISGEQYF
.,TRBV6-1,TRBJ1-5,TRBD1,TGTGCCAGCAGTAAACAGGGGGTGGTAACTCAGCAACAGCATTTT,CASSKQGVVTQQQHF
.,TRBV27,TRBJ2-5,.,TGTGCCAGCAGGTTTCAGGGACAAGAGACCCAGTACTTC,CASRFQGQETQYF
.,TRBV3-1,TRBJ1-2,TRBD1,TGTGCCAGCAGCCAACTCCCGGGACAGGGGGGTGGCTACACCTTC,CASSQLPGQGGGYTF
.,TRBV27,TRBJ2-2,.,TGTGCCAGCAGTTCCCAGGTCCCTTCCACCGGGGAGCTGTTTTTT,CASSSQVPSTGELFF
.,TRBV6-1,TRBJ2-7,TRBD2,TGTGCCAGCAGAATTGGGACGGGGGGTTACGAGCAGTACTTC,CASRIGTGGYEQYF
few,TRBV7-6,TRBJ1-5,TRBD1,TGTGCCAGCAGCTCAGGACAGGGGAATCAGCCCCAGCATTTT,CASSSGQGNQPQHF
.,TRBV7-8,TRBJ2-7,TRBD2,TGTGCCAGCAGCTTATCGGCTAGCGGGGGGACCTACGAGCAGTACTTC,CASSLSASGGTYEQYF
.,TRBV6-1,TRBJ2-7,TRBD2,TGTGCCAGCAAGGGTGGGACTAGCGGTTCCTACGAGCAGTACTTC,CASKGGTSGSYEQYF
.,TRBV20-1,TRBJ2-1,TRBD2,TGCAGTGCTAGAGGGGTCGCTAGAACTAGCGGGGAGTCCTACAATGAGCAGTTCTTC,CSARGVARTSGESYNEQFF
.,TRBV7-2,TRBJ1-6,.,TGTGCCAGCAGCTCTTGGCAGGCGAATTCACCCCTCCACTTT,CASSSWQANSPLHF
few,TRBV6-1,TRBJ2-3,TRBD1,TGTGCCAGCAGTGAAGCGAAGGGACAGGCGACTGACACAGATACGCAGTATTTT,CASSEAKGQATDTDTQYF
many,TRBV30,TRBJ1-1,.,TGTGCCTGGAGTGTACTGAGGAACACTGAAGCTTTCTTT,CAWSVLRNTEAFF
few,TRBV19,TRBJ1-2,.,TGTGCCAGCGGACAGACGACTTATGGCTACACCTTC,CASGQTTYGYTF
.,TRBV4-3,TRBJ2-7,.,TGCGCCAGCAGCCAAGATCCAGGACATCTCAACGAGCAGTACTTC,CASSQDPGHLNEQYF
few,TRBV10-3,TRBJ2-5,.,TGTGCCATGCAGGGGTCACGCCAAGAGACCCAGTACTTC,CAMQGSRQETQYF
.,TRBV20-1,TRBJ2-1,TRBD2,TGCAGTGCTGCGGTGGGGACTAGCCGGAGGAATGAGCAGTTCTTC,CSAAVGTSRRNEQFF
few,TRBV12-3/TRBV12-4,TRBJ2-1,.,TGTGCCAGCAGCAGCGGAGCAAGCGAGCAGTTCTTC,CASSSGASEQFF
.,TRBV11-2,TRBJ2-7,.,TGTGCCAGCAGCTGGGGGGTGAAGGACGAGCAGTACTTC,CASSWGVKDEQYF
few,TRBV6-2/TRBV6-3,TRBJ2-1,.,TGTGCCAGCCGCTCTGCCGGTTTATACAATGAGCAGTTCTTC,CASRSAGLYNEQFF
.,TRBV2,TRBJ2-1,TRBD2,TGTGCCAGCAAGGAGGGGCTAGCGGGAGTCGCATCCTACAATGAGCAGTTCTTC,CASKEGLAGVASYNEQFF
.,TRBV28,TRBJ1-2,.,TGTGCCAGCAGTACCCACAGGGAGGTAGACTATGGCTACACCTTC,CASSTHREVDYGYTF
many,TRBV11-1,TRBJ2-2,.,TGTGCCAGCAGCAGTTTAGGGGAGCTAAACACCGGGGAGCTGTTTTTT,CASSSLGELNTGELFF
.,TRBV12-3/TRBV12-4,TRBJ2-1,.,TGTGCCAGCAGGGACCCCGGATACGGTGAGCAGTTCTTC,CASRDPGYGEQFF
.,TRBV10-3,TRBJ2-7,TRBD2,TGTGCCATCAGTTTGGGGGAGGGGCCCTCCTACGAGCAGTACTTC,CAISLGEGPSYEQYF
.,TRBV5-1,TRBJ2-3,.,TGCGCCAGCAGCCCCCGGGCAGTCACAGATACGCAGTATTTT,CASSPRAVTDTQYF
few,TRBV11-3,TRBJ2-1,.,TGTGCCAGCAGCACCCTAGGGGGTGAGCAGTTCTTC,CASSTLGGEQFF
.,TRBV2,TRBJ2-7,.,TGTGCCAGCAGTTGGGACACTAACTACGAGCAGTACTTC,CASSWDTNYEQYF
once,TRBV20-1,TRBJ2-1,.,TGCAGTGCTAGAGATCTCCGCTACGGTTACAATGAGCAGTTCTTC,CSARDLRYGYNEQFF